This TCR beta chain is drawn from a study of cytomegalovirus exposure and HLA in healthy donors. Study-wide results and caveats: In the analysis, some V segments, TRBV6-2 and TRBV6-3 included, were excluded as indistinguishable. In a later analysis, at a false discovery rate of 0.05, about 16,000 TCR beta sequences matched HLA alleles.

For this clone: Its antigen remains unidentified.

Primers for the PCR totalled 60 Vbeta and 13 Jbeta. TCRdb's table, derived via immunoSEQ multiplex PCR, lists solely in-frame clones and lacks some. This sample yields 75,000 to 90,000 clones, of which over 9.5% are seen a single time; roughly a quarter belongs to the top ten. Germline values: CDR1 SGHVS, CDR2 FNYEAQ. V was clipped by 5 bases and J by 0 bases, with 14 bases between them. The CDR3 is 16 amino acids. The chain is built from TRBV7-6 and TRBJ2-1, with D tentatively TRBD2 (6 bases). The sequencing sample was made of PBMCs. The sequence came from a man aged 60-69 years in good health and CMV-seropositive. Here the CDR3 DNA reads TGTGCCAGCAGCCTCCCCGGGGGACTCTCCTACAATGAGCAGTTCTTC. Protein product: CASSLPGGLSYNEQFF. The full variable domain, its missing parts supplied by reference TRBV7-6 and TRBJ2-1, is GAGVSQSPRYKVTKRGQDVALRCDPISGHVSLYWYRQALGQGPEFLTYFNYEAQQDKSGLPNDRFSAERPEGSISTLTIQRTEQRDSAMYRCASSLPGGLSYNEQFFGPGTRLTVL.